These T cell receptor beta chains were read from a single sample in a study of T-cell reconstitution after alpha-beta-depleted transplantation in children. Via MiXCR, TCRdb re-called the PCR reads, giving one row per CDR3 protein. The table lists roughly 500,000 distinct CDR3 sequences, about 12% of them singletons. The material was PBMCs from the stem cell graft donor, obtained from the stem cell graft. These receptors were collected from a human donor who donated a stem cell graft to a child with combined immunodeficiency. Each CDR3 is given with its conserved first and last residue. A D gene is named only where the DNA matches it firmly. Not all rows give a size; the values are once, few, many and, for expanded clones, a class.

>TRBV6-5|NA|TRBJ1-5|NA
CASSYSDGYQPQHF
TGTGCCAGCAGTTACTCTGACGGTTACCAGCCCCAGCATTTT
>TRBV11-2|NA|TRBJ2-3|NA
CASSLAPGAATDTQYF
TGTGCCAGCAGCTTAGCGCCCGGGGCAGCCACAGATACGCAGTATTTT
>TRBV29-1|TRBD2|TRBJ2-7|few
CSVGLADTSYEQYF
TGCAGCGTCGGACTAGCGGATACCTCCTACGAGCAGTACTTC
>TRBV27|NA|TRBJ2-5|many
CASSLDRLETQYF
TGTGCCAGCAGTTTGGACCGCCTTGAGACCCAGTACTTC
>TRBV6-2/TRBV6-3|TRBD2|TRBJ2-7|NA
CASSYGTSGAKYEQYF
TGTGCCAGCAGTTACGGGACTAGCGGGGCGAAGTACGAGCAGTACTTC
>TRBV7-2|NA|TRBJ2-7|few
CATQDLLTYEQYF
TGTGCCACCCAGGACTTATTAACCTACGAGCAGTACTTC
>TRBV6-2/TRBV6-3|NA|TRBJ2-6|NA
CASSYSVGVFSGANVLTF
TGTGCCAGCAGTTACTCCGTGGGGGTGTTCTCTGGGGCCAACGTCCTGACTTTC
>TRBV4-1|NA|TRBJ2-1|few
CASSQGASSFFDPNEQFF
TGCGCCAGCAGCCAAGGGGCTTCATCCTTTTTCGATCCGAATGAGCAGTTCTTC
>TRBV25-1|NA|TRBJ1-1|NA
CASSEHQKNEAFF
TGTGCCAGCAGTGAACATCAGAAAAACGAAGCTTTCTTT
>TRBV6-5|NA|TRBJ2-7|many
CASSYFGGQYYEQYF
TGTGCCAGCAGTTACTTCGGGGGCCAATACTACGAGCAGTACTTC
>TRBV4-3|NA|TRBJ2-7|few
CASSQGGVHEQYF
TGCGCCAGCAGCCAAGGAGGGGTGCACGAGCAGTACTTC
>TRBV9|NA|TRBJ2-3|many
CASSVPGDTQYF
TGTGCCAGCAGCGTACCCGGAGATACGCAGTATTTT
>TRBV2|TRBD2|TRBJ2-1|NA
CASSDELAGISNEQFF
TGTGCCAGCAGTGATGAACTAGCGGGAATAAGCAATGAGCAGTTCTTC
>TRBV7-2|TRBD1|TRBJ2-1|NA
CASSPGQGWYNEQFF
TGTGCCAGCAGCCCTGGACAGGGGTGGTACAATGAGCAGTTCTTC
>TRBV30|TRBD1|TRBJ1-2|few
CAWGWLREGATGYTF
TGTGCCTGGGGGTGGTTGCGTGAGGGGGCGACAGGCTACACCTTC
>TRBV11-2|NA|TRBJ1-3|NA
CASSKTGGRAGNTIYF
TGTGCCAGCAGCAAGACGGGGGGGAGAGCTGGAAACACCATATATTTT
>TRBV10-3|TRBD1|TRBJ2-7|NA
CAIKGQDSYEQYF
TGTGCCATCAAGGGACAGGATTCCTACGAGCAGTACTTC
>TRBV7-9|TRBD2|TRBJ2-5|few
CASSLVEREGRETQYF
TGTGCCAGCAGCTTAGTTGAGCGGGAGGGCCGGGAGACCCAGTACTTC
>TRBV15|TRBD1|TRBJ2-1|NA
CATSRDRGLVNEQFF
TGTGCCACCAGCAGGGACAGGGGGCTGGTCAATGAGCAGTTCTTC
>TRBV5-5|NA|TRBJ1-4|many
CASSFTQGPNEKLFF
TGTGCCAGCAGCTTTACACAGGGTCCTAATGAAAAACTGTTTTTT
>TRBV29-1|TRBD1|TRBJ2-3|NA
CSVDWGLKGQTDTQYF
TGCAGCGTTGATTGGGGCCTAAAGGGACAGACAGATACGCAGTATTTT
>TRBV29-1|NA|TRBJ2-7|many
CSGTENYEQYF
TGCAGCGGGACGGAGAACTACGAGCAGTACTTC
>TRBV3-1|NA|TRBJ1-5|NA
CASSQNSNNQPQHF
TGTGCCAGCAGCCAAAACAGTAACAATCAGCCCCAGCATTTT
>TRBV29-1|NA|TRBJ2-7|NA
CSVVSMGAYEQYF
TGCAGCGTTGTAAGTATGGGTGCCTACGAGCAGTACTTC
>TRBV9|TRBD1|TRBJ2-7|many
CASSVGSTGAYEQYF
TGTGCCAGCAGCGTAGGAAGTACAGGGGCCTACGAGCAGTACTTC
>TRBV9|NA|TRBJ2-7|many
CASSEGLEVYEQYF
TGTGCCAGCAGTGAGGGACTCGAAGTCTACGAGCAGTACTTC
>TRBV18|TRBD1|TRBJ1-2|few
CASSPLTPGTGFGYTF
TGTGCCAGCTCACCACTAACACCCGGGACAGGGTTTGGCTACACCTTC
>TRBV4-3|NA|TRBJ2-7|NA
CASSQDLSAYEQYF
TGCGCCAGCAGCCAAGATCTGAGTGCCTACGAGCAGTACTTC
>TRBV27|TRBD2|TRBJ2-7|few
CASSLGGRGTYEQYF
TGTGCCAGCAGTTTAGGCGGGAGAGGCACCTACGAGCAGTACTTC
>TRBV24-1|TRBD1|TRBJ1-5|few
CATSDRGQGAFQPQHF
TGTGCCACCAGTGACAGGGGACAGGGGGCTTTTCAGCCCCAGCATTTT
>TRBV12-3/TRBV12-4|NA|TRBJ1-1|few
CASSLRAGTEAFF
TGTGCCAGCAGTTTAAGAGCAGGCACTGAAGCTTTCTTT
>TRBV12-5|TRBD1|TRBJ2-5|NA
CASGLSGDSNETQYF
TGTGCTAGTGGGCTTTCCGGGGACAGTAACGAGACCCAGTACTTC
>TRBV27|NA|TRBJ2-3|NA
CASSFRRTDTQYF
TGTGCCAGCAGTTTTAGAAGGACGGATACGCAGTATTTT
>TRBV7-9|TRBD2|TRBJ2-5|NA
CASSREGQETQYF
TGTGCCAGCAGCCGGGAGGGGCAAGAGACCCAGTACTTC
>TRBV18|NA|TRBJ2-3|NA
CASSPEARGTDTQYF
TGTGCCAGCTCACCCGAGGCGAGAGGGACAGATACGCAGTATTTT
>TRBV7-2|TRBD2|TRBJ2-3|NA
CASSLAFSGRDTSTDTQYF
TGTGCCAGCAGCTTAGCGTTTAGCGGGAGGGACACTAGCACAGATACGCAGTATTTT
>TRBV30|NA|TRBJ2-7|few
CAWRQGPSYEQYF
TGTGCCTGGAGGCAGGGACCGTCCTACGAGCAGTACTTC
>TRBV6-2/TRBV6-3|NA|TRBJ1-2|NA
CASSHRVGYTF
TGTGCCAGCAGTCACAGGGTTGGCTACACCTTC
>TRBV28|TRBD1|TRBJ1-1|few
CASSKTGEATEAFF
TGTGCCAGCAGTAAAACAGGGGAAGCCACTGAAGCTTTCTTT
>TRBV4-3|NA|TRBJ2-3|many
CASSQSREKSTDTQYF
TGCGCCAGCAGCCAGTCCAGAGAGAAGAGCACAGATACGCAGTATTTT
>TRBV7-9|TRBD2|TRBJ2-1|NA
CASSLPSGGALEQFF
TGTGCCAGCAGCTTACCTAGCGGGGGGGCCCTTGAGCAGTTCTTC
>TRBV10-3|TRBD2|TRBJ2-7|many
CAIRAGTSGWREQYF
TGTGCCATCAGAGCCGGGACTAGCGGGTGGCGGGAGCAGTACTTC